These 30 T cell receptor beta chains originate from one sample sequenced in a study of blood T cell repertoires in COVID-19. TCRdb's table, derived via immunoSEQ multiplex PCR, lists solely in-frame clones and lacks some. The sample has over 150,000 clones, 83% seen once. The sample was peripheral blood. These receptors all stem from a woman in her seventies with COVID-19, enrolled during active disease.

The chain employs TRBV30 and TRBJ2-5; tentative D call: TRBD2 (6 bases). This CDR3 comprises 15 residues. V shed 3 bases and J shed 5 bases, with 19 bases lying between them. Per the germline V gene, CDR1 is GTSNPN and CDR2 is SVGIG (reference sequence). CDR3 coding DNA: TGTGCCTGGAGGCGGGGTAGCTCCCAAGTGGAGACCCAGTACTTC. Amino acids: CAWRRGSSQVETQYF.

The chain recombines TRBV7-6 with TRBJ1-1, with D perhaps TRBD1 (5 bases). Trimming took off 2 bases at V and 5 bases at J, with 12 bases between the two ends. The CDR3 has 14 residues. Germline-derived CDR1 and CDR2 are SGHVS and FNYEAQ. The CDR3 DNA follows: TGTGCCAGCAGCTTACTTAATGGGGGGACTGAAGCTTTCTTT. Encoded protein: CASSLLNGGTEAFF.

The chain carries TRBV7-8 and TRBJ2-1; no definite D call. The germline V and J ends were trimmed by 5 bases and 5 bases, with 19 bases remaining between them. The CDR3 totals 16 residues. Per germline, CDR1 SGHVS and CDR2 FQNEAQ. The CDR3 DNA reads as TGTGCCAGCAGCCGAGAGATAGTCCCGTCCAACAATGAGCAGTTCTTC. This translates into CASSREIVPSNNEQFF.

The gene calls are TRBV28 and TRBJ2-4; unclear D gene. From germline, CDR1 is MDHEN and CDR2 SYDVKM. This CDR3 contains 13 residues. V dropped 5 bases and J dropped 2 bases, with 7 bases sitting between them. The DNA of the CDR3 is TGTGCCAGCAGTCCTCCCCCCAAAAACATTCAGTACTTC. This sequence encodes CASSPPPKNIQYF.

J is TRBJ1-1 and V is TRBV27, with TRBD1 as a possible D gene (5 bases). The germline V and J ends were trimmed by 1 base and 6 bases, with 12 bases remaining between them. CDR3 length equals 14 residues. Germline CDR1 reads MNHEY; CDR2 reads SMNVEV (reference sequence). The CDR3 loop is CASSLYRWGSEAFF. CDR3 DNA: TGTGCCAGCAGTTTATATCGTTGGGGCTCTGAAGCTTTCTTT.

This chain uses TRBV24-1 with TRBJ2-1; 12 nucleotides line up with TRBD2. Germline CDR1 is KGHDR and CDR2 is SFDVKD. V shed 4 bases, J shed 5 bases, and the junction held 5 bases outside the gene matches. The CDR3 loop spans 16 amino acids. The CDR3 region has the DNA TGTGCCACCAGTGAGTGGGGACTAGCGGGCCACAATGAGCAGTTCTTC. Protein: CATSEWGLAGHNEQFF.

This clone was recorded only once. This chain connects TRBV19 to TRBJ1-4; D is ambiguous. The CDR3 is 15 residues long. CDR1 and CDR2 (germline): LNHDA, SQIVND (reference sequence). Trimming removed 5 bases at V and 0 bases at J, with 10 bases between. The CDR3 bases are TGTGCCAGTAGTTCCGTGAGTGCAACTAATGAAAAACTGTTTTTT. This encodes CASSSVSATNEKLFF.

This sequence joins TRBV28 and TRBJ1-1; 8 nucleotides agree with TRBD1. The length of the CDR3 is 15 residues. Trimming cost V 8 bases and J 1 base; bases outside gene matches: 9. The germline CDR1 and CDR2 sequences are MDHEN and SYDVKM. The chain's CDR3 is CASSDPGTGNTEAFF. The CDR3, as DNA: TGTGCCAGCTCAGACCCCGGGACAGGGAACACTGAAGCTTTCTTT.

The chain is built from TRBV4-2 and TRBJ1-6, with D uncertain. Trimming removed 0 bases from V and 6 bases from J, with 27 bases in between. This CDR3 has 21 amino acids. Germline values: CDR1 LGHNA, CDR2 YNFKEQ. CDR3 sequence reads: CASSQDSLKKDSSYFNSPLHF. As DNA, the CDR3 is TGTGCCAGCAGCCAAGATAGTTTGAAAAAAGACTCCTCTTACTTTAATTCACCCCTCCACTTT.

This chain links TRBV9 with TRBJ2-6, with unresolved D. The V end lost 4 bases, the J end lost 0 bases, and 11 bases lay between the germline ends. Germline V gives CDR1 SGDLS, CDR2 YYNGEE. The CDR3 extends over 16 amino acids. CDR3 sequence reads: CASSPGLSSGANVLTF. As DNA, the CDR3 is TGTGCCAGCAGCCCAGGATTGAGCTCTGGGGCCAACGTCCTGACTTTC.

CDR3 DNA sequence: TGTGCCAGCAACCGACAGACCTACGAGCAGTACTTC. As protein: CASNRQTYEQYF. This sequence joins TRBV12-3 or TRBV12-4 and TRBJ2-7; the D gene is possibly TRBD1 (5 bases). Trimming took 7 bases from V and 2 from J, leaving 9 bases between them. The CDR3 totals 12 residues.

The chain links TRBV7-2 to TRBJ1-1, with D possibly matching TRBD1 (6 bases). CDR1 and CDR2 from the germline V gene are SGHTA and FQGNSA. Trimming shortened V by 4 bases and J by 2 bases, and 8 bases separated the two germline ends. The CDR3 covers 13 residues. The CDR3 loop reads CASSYGTNTEAFF. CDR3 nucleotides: TGTGCCAGCAGCTACGGGACAAACACTGAAGCTTTCTTT.

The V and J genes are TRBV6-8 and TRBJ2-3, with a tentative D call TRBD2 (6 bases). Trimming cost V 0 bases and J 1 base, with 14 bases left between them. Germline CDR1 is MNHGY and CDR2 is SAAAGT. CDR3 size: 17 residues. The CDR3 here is CASSYSKGRDCTDTQYF. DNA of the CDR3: TGTGCCAGCAGTTACTCAAAGGGGCGGGACTGCACAGATACGCAGTATTTT.

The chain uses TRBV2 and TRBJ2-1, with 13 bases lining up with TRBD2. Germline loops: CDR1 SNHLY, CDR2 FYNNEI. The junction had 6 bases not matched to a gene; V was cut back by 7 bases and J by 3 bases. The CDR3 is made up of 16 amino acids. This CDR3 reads CASTPRTSGSYNEQFF. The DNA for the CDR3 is TGTGCCAGCACCCCGAGGACTAGCGGGAGCTACAATGAGCAGTTCTTC.

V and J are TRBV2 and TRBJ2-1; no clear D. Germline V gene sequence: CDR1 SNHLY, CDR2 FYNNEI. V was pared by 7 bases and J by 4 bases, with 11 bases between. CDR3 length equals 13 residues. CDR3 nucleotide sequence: TGTGCCAGCAACTACTTTCAATACAATGAGCAGTTCTTC. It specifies CASNYFQYNEQFF.

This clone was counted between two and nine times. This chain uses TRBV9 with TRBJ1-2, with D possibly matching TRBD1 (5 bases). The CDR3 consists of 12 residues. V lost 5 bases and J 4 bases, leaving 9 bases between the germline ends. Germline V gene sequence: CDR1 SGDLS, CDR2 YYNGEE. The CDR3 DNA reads TGTGCCAGCAGGAGGGACTCCTATGGCTACACCTTC. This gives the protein CASRRDSYGYTF.

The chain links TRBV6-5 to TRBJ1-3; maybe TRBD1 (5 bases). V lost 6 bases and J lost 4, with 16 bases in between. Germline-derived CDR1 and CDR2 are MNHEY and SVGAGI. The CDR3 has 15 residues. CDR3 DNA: TGTGCCAGCAGCTACAGGACTCCCTCGGGAAACACCATATATTTT. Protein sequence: CASSYRTPSGNTIYF.

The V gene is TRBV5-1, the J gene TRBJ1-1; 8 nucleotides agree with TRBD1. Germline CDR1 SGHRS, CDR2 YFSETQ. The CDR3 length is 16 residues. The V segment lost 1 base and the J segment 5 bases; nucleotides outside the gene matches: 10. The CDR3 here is CASSLFAGQGWTEAFF. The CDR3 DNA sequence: TGCGCCAGCAGCTTGTTTGCCGGACAGGGCTGGACTGAAGCTTTCTTT.

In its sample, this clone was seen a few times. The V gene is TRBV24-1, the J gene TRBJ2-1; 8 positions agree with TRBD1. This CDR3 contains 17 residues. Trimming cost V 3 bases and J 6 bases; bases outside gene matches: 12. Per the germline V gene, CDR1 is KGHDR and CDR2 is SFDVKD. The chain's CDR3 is CATSDTLRGRSVNEQFF. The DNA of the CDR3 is TGTGCCACCAGTGATACCCTCAGGGGGCGCTCGGTCAATGAGCAGTTCTTC.

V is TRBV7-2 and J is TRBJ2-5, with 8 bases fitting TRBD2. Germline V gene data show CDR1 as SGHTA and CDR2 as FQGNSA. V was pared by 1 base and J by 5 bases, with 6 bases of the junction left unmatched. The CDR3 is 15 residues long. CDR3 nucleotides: TGTGCCAGCAGCTTAGTTGGGGCTAGCGGGGAGACCCAGTACTTC. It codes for CASSLVGASGETQYF. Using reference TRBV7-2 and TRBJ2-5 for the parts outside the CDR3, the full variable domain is GAGVSQSPSNKVTEKGKDVELRCDPISGHTALYWYRQSLGQGLEFLIYFQGNSAPDKSGLPSDRFSAERTGGSVSTLTIQRTQQEDSAVYLCASSLVGASGETQYFGPGTRLLVL.

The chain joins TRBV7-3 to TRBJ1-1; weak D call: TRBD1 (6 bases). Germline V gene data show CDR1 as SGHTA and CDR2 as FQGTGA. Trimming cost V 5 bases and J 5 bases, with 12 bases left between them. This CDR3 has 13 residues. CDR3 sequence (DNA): TGTGCCAGCAGCCTTCACAGGGATACTGAAGCTTTCTTT. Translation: CASSLHRDTEAFF.

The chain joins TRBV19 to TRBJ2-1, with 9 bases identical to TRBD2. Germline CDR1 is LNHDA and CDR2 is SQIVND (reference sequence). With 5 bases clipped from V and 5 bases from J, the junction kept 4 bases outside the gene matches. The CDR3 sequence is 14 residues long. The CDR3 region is CASSPGLAHNEQFF. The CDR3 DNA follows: TGTGCCAGTAGTCCTGGACTAGCGCACAATGAGCAGTTCTTC.

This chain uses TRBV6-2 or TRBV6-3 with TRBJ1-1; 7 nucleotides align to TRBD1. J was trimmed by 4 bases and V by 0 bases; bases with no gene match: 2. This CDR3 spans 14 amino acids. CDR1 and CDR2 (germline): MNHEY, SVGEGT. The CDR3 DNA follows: TGTGCCAGCAGTTACTCCACAGGGGTCACTGAAGCTTTCTTT. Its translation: CASSYSTGVTEAFF.

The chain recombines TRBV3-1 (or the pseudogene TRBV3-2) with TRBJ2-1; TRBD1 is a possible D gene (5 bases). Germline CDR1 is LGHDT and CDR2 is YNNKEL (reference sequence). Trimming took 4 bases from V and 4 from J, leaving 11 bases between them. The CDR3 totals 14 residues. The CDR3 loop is CASSPYQGYNEQFF. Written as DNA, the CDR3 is TGTGCCAGCAGCCCCTACCAGGGTTACAATGAGCAGTTCTTC.

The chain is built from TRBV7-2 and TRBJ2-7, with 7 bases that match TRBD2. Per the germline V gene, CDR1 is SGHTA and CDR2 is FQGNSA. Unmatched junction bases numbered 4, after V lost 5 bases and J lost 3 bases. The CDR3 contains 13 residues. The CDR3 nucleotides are TGTGCCAGCAGCCCCAGCGGGAACTACGAGCAGTACTTC. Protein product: CASSPSGNYEQYF.

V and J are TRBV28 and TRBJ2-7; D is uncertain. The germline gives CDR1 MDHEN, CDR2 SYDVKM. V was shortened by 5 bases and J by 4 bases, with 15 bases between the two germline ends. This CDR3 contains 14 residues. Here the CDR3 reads CASSPLGPRYEQYF. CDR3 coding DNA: TGTGCCAGCAGTCCCCTCGGTCCTCGGTACGAGCAGTACTTC.

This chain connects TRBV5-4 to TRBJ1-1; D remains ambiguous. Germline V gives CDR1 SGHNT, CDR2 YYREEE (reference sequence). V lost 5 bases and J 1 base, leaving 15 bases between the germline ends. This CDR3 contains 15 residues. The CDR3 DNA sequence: TGTGCCAGCAGGTCGGGGATATCGGCGAACACTGAAGCTTTCTTT. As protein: CASRSGISANTEAFF.

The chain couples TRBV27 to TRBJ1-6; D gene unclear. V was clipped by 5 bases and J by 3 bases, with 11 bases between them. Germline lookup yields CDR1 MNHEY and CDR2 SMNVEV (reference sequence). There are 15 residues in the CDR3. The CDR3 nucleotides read TGTGCCAGCAGTCTGTCAGGCAGCTATAATTCACCCCTCCACTTT. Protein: CASSLSGSYNSPLHF.

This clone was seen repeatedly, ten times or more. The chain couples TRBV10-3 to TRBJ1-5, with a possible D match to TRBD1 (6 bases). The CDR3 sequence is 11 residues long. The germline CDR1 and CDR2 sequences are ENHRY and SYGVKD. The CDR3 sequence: CATGFDQPQHF. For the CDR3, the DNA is TGTGCTACAGGGTTTGATCAGCCCCAGCATTTT.

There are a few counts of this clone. This chain's CDR3 is CATSDGTVDTQYF. CDR3 coding DNA: TGTGCCACCAGTGATGGGACTGTGGATACGCAGTATTTT. The V call is TRBV24-1, the J call TRBJ2-3; D might be TRBD2 (6 bases). The CDR3 consists of 13 residues. Germline V gene sequence: CDR1 KGHDR, CDR2 SFDVKD. The V gene lost 3 bases and the J gene lost 6 bases, with 9 bases spanning the gap.